Below, one T cell receptor (beta chain) is given with its context. In the original processing: Amplified reference gene primers provided the basis for estimating nucleated cell counts. The table came from immunoSEQ multiplex PCR; TCRdb's copy has only in-frame clones and leaves some out. That table supplies the V and J calls and clone size; D and trimming were determined from the DNA. The table records roughly 100,000 clones, almost 90% of them present only once. The sample belongs to a study of blood T cell repertoires in COVID-19. For the study at large: Collection of acute and convalescent COVID-19 samples took place in the United States, Italy and Spain.

Trimming at V came to 4 bases and at J to 8 bases, leaving 14 bases not matched to a gene. Germline values: CDR1 SGHNT, CDR2 YYREEE (reference sequence). The CDR3 is 16 residues long. The sequence was collected from a human donor in a cohort sampled during active COVID-19. Sequenced material: peripheral blood. The chain combines TRBV5-4 with TRBJ2-4; 8 nucleotides align to TRBD1. The CDR3 DNA follows: TGTGCCAGCAGCACCCCCGCGGGGCAGGGGGCGGACATTCAGTACTTC. It specifies CASSTPAGQGADIQYF.